One and the same sample provided the 30 T cell receptor beta chains below, sequenced in a study of blood T cell repertoires in COVID-19. TCRdb's copy holds only in-frame clones and misses some; the assay was immunoSEQ multiplex PCR. The sample holds about 240,000 clones, about four fifths seen once. Sequenced input: peripheral blood. Source of these receptors: a woman aged 18-29 years with acute or convalescent COVID-19.

The chain couples TRBV11-3 to TRBJ2-7; weak D call: TRBD1 (6 bases). CDR3 length equals 14 residues. From germline, CDR1 is SGHNT and CDR2 YENEEA. Trimming took off 2 bases at V and 2 bases at J, with 10 bases between the two ends. This chain's CDR3 is CASSLNRAPYEQYF. The DNA for the CDR3 is TGTGCCAGCAGCTTAAACAGGGCCCCCTACGAGCAGTACTTC.

In this sample, this clone turned up once. The chain links TRBV12-3 or TRBV12-4 to TRBJ2-1, with 8 nucleotides matching TRBD2. J lost 13 bases, V lost 7 bases, and 9 bases had no gene match. This CDR3 is built from 12 residues. CDR3 protein: CASKPTGGLQFF. The CDR3 DNA reads TGTGCCAGCAAGCCTACGGGGGGGCTTCAGTTCTTC.

The chain links TRBV5-1 to TRBJ2-1, with D unresolved. Trimming stripped 3 bases from V and 8 bases from J, with 9 bases between. This CDR3 comprises 12 residues. Germline V gene sequence: CDR1 SGHRS, CDR2 YFSETQ. DNA of the CDR3: TGCGCCAGCAGCTCGGGTTACGATGAGCAGTTCTTC. It yields the protein CASSSGYDEQFF.

The chain joins TRBV27 to TRBJ2-7; D gene ambiguous. CDR1 is MNHEY and CDR2 is SMNVEV in the germline V gene (reference sequence). The CDR3 runs 17 residues. The V gene lost 2 bases and the J gene lost 0 bases, with 17 bases spanning the gap. Written as DNA, the CDR3 is TGTGCCAGCAGTTTAACCTCGGCGGCCCCAATCTCCTACGAGCAGTACTTC. Protein sequence: CASSLTSAAPISYEQYF.

This chain links TRBV18 with TRBJ1-1; TRBD1 is a possible D gene (5 bases). This CDR3 region has 15 residues. V was pared by 2 bases and J by 0 bases, with 10 bases between. Looked up from germline, CDR1 is KGHSH and CDR2 is LQKENI. The CDR3 is CASSPVPGMNTEAFF. The DNA of the CDR3 is TGTGCCAGCTCACCAGTCCCAGGGATGAACACTGAAGCTTTCTTT.

There are a few counts of this clone. This chain joins TRBV7-8 and TRBJ2-1, with TRBD2 identical over 11 bases. The germline V gene has CDR1 SGHVS and CDR2 FQNEAQ. The V gene end was trimmed by 5 bases and the J gene end by 0 bases; junction bases not matched to a gene: 6. CDR3 size: 17 residues. The CDR3 protein is CASSRTSGSLSYNEQFF. The CDR3 bases are TGTGCCAGCAGCCGCACTAGCGGGAGCCTCTCCTACAATGAGCAGTTCTTC.

The gene calls are TRBV30 and TRBJ2-7; 8 bases are a match to TRBD2. This CDR3 spans 13 amino acids. The J segment lost 2 bases and the V segment lost 1 base, leaving 1 base of the junction unmatched. The germline gives CDR1 GTSNPN, CDR2 SVGIG (reference sequence). Here the CDR3 DNA reads TGTGCCTGGAGTGCAGCGGGAGCCTACGAGCAGTACTTC. Translation gives CAWSAAGAYEQYF.

V usage is TRBV7-2 and J usage is TRBJ2-1, with D unclear. Looked up from germline, CDR1 is SGHTA and CDR2 is FQGNSA. V dropped 4 bases and J dropped 6 bases, with 10 bases sitting between them. The CDR3 runs 13 residues. CDR3 nucleotide sequence: TGTGCCAGCAGCTCCCAGCTAGGCAATGAGCAGTTCTTC. It specifies CASSSQLGNEQFF.

This chain uses TRBV28 with TRBJ2-7; 8 positions agree with TRBD1. CDR1 and CDR2 (germline): MDHEN, SYDVKM. CDR3 size: 15 residues. V dropped 6 bases and J dropped 5; count of bases not matched to a gene: 12. The CDR3 region is CASSMDQGAGNEQYF. DNA of the CDR3: TGTGCCAGCAGCATGGACCAGGGGGCCGGGAACGAGCAGTACTTC. The full variable domain, in which reference TRBV28 and TRBJ2-7 provide the parts outside the CDR3, is DVKVTQSSRYLVKRTGEKVFLECVQDMDHENMFWYRQDPGLGLRLIYFSYDVKMKEKGDIPEGYSVSREKKERFSLILESASTNQTSMYLCASSMDQGAGNEQYFGPGTRLTVT.

The chain combines TRBV6-5 with TRBJ1-4; 10 nucleotides agree with TRBD1. Germline CDR1 MNHEY, CDR2 SVGAGI. V lost 6 bases and J lost 6; bases outside the gene matches: 4. The CDR3 loop spans 14 amino acids. The CDR3 nucleotides are TGTGCCAGCAGCCGACAGGGGGCTGATGAAAAACTGTTTTTT. Translating it yields CASSRQGADEKLFF.

This CDR3 is CASRGEGLYNEQFF. The CDR3 region has the DNA TGTGCCAGCAGGGGGGAGGGTCTGTACAATGAGCAGTTCTTC. V is TRBV6-5 and J is TRBJ2-1, with 7 bases fitting TRBD2. With 6 bases clipped from V and 4 bases from J, the junction kept 6 bases outside the gene matches. CDR3 size: 14 residues. Germline CDR1 MNHEY, CDR2 SVGAGI.

This clone appeared a few times. The chain uses TRBV7-2 and TRBJ1-1; 9 bases are shared with TRBD1. The germline CDR1 and CDR2 sequences are SGHTA and FQGNSA. The ends lost 2 bases at V and 5 bases at J; junction bases unmatched: 3. This CDR3 comprises 14 residues. The CDR3 spells CASSLRQGDTEAFF. CDR3 DNA sequence: TGTGCCAGCAGCTTACGACAGGGGGATACTGAAGCTTTCTTT.

The gene calls are TRBV5-1 and TRBJ2-7; tentative D call: TRBD1 (6 bases). The germline V gene has CDR1 SGHRS and CDR2 YFSETQ. The CDR3 totals 13 residues. The V and J ends lost 4 bases and 6 bases respectively, with 14 bases between them. CDR3 bases: TGCGCCAGCAGCGCAGGGGAGAGAGCCGAGCAGTACTTC. Translation gives CASSAGERAEQYF.

V and J are TRBV10-3 and TRBJ1-6, with TRBD1 as a possible D gene (6 bases). V was cut by 2 bases and J by 17 bases, with 16 bases left in between. This CDR3 is 13 amino acids long. The germline CDR1 and CDR2 sequences are ENHRY and SYGVKD. The CDR3 spells CAISETDGQPIHF. The CDR3 DNA is TGTGCCATCAGTGAGACGGACGGACAGCCCATCCACTTT.

This clone was counted at least ten times. The chain combines TRBV27 with TRBJ2-1, with D hard to call. CDR3 length equals 13 residues. The germline V and J ends were trimmed by 2 bases and 4 bases, with 6 bases remaining between them. Germline V lookup: CDR1 MNHEY, CDR2 SMNVEV (reference sequence). Here the CDR3 DNA reads TGTGCCAGCAGTTTAAGAGTTTACAATGAGCAGTTCTTC. Protein product: CASSLRVYNEQFF.

The chain couples TRBV27 to TRBJ2-6, with unresolved D. The germline V and J ends were trimmed by 3 bases and 0 bases, with 3 bases remaining between them. This CDR3 is built from 14 residues. Germline V gene lookup returns CDR1 MNHEY and CDR2 SMNVEV (reference sequence). CDR3 region: CASSFISGANVLTF. CDR3 in DNA: TGTGCCAGCAGTTTCATCTCTGGGGCCAACGTCCTGACTTTC.

The genes are TRBV11-2 and TRBJ2-1, with 13 bases that match TRBD2. The germline V gene encodes CDR1 SGHAT and CDR2 FQNNGV. The CDR3 runs 15 residues. V lost 5 bases, J lost 7 bases, and 5 bases stayed unmatched. The CDR3 reads CASSPTSGRGNEQFF. CDR3 sequence (DNA): TGTGCCAGCAGCCCCACTAGCGGGAGGGGGAATGAGCAGTTCTTC.

This clone was detected once. This chain joins TRBV7-2 and TRBJ1-5, with D uncertain. The V and J ends lost 4 bases and 3 bases respectively, with 4 bases between them. The CDR3 runs to 12 residues. Germline V gene sequence: CDR1 SGHTA, CDR2 FQGNSA. The CDR3 bases are TGTGCCAGCAGCTCTGTCAATCAGCCCCAGCATTTT. Protein product: CASSSVNQPQHF.

This chain uses TRBV3-1 (or the pseudogene TRBV3-2) with TRBJ1-3; the D gene is possibly TRBD1 (6 bases). The CDR3 consists of 13 residues. V lost 3 bases and J lost 8, with 11 bases in between. The germline gives CDR1 LGHDT, CDR2 YNNKEL (reference sequence). This chain's CDR3 is CASSQGARDTIYF. The CDR3 nucleotides read TGTGCCAGCAGCCAGGGGGCGCGGGACACCATATATTTT.

The chain combines TRBV19 with TRBJ2-1, with 9 nucleotides matching TRBD1. Germline CDR1 and CDR2: LNHDA and SQIVND (reference sequence). This CDR3 region has 14 residues. V shed 4 bases, J shed 7 bases, and the junction held 5 bases outside the gene matches. CDR3 sequence reads: CASSTGTGTNEQFF. The DNA of the CDR3 is TGTGCCAGTAGTACCGGGACAGGGACTAATGAGCAGTTCTTC.

The J gene is TRBJ2-2, the V gene TRBV30, with 9 bases identical to TRBD1. CDR1 GTSNPN and CDR2 SVGIG come from the germline V gene (reference sequence). This CDR3 contains 16 residues. The ends lost 0 bases at V and 4 bases at J; junction bases unmatched: 6. The CDR3 loop is CAWSVWGQGSTGELFF. In nucleotides, the CDR3 is TGTGCCTGGAGTGTATGGGGACAGGGTTCCACCGGGGAGCTGTTTTTT.

The genes are TRBV18 and TRBJ1-1, with D perhaps matching TRBD1 (6 bases). CDR3 length: 15 residues. CDR1 is KGHSH and CDR2 is LQKENI in the germline V gene. Trimming shortened V by 1 base and J by 5 bases, and 14 bases separated the two germline ends. The chain's CDR3 is CASSPREGGVTEAFF. CDR3 DNA sequence: TGTGCCAGCTCACCACGAGAGGGGGGGGTTACTGAAGCTTTCTTT.

V usage is TRBV3-1 (or the pseudogene TRBV3-2) and J usage is TRBJ1-6; D is unclear. Trimming shortened V by 0 bases and J by 7 bases, and 7 bases separated the two germline ends. Germline-derived CDR1 and CDR2 are LGHDT and YNNKEL (reference sequence). The CDR3 spans 14 residues. The CDR3 region is CASSQDSGNSPLHF. The CDR3 coding sequence is TGTGCCAGCAGCCAAGATAGCGGCAATTCACCCCTCCACTTT.

This rearrangement joins TRBV28 to TRBJ2-4; tentatively, D is TRBD2 (6 bases). The CDR3 is 15 residues long. V lost 5 bases and J lost 0, with 11 bases in between. Germline CDR1 MDHEN, CDR2 SYDVKM. CDR3 bases: TGTGCCAGCAGTACTGGAGGGGTAGCCAAAAACATTCAGTACTTC. Protein product: CASSTGGVAKNIQYF.

This clone was counted between two and nine times. The J gene is TRBJ2-7, the V gene TRBV19; D is uncertain. Germline-derived CDR1 and CDR2 are LNHDA and SQIVND (reference sequence). The CDR3 is made up of 16 amino acids. V shed 4 bases and J shed 0 bases, with 16 bases lying between them. CDR3: CASSKGAFESSYEQYF. CDR3 nucleotide sequence: TGTGCCAGTAGTAAAGGAGCCTTCGAAAGCTCCTACGAGCAGTACTTC.

The V call is TRBV7-2, the J call TRBJ1-4, with 9 positions matching TRBD1. The CDR3 consists of 15 residues. J was trimmed by 10 bases and V by 5 bases; bases with no gene match: 11. Germline-derived CDR1 and CDR2 are SGHTA and FQGNSA. CDR3 protein: CASSQSGQGSPKLFF. In DNA, the CDR3 is TGTGCCAGCAGCCAATCGGGACAGGGAAGCCCAAAACTGTTTTTT.

V gene TRBV15 combines with J gene TRBJ2-7; 8 bases line up with TRBD2. The length of the CDR3 is 19 residues. Germline CDR1 is LNHNV and CDR2 is YYDKDF (reference sequence). Losses at the gene ends were 0 bases for V and 7 bases for J; bases not matched to a gene: 20. The chain's CDR3 is CATSRDGPPASGSAIEQYF. The CDR3, as DNA: TGTGCCACCAGCAGAGATGGCCCCCCGGCTAGCGGGTCAGCTATTGAGCAGTACTTC.

This clone was observed once. The chain uses TRBV5-4 and TRBJ2-4, with 7 positions matching TRBD1. Germline lookup yields CDR1 SGHNT and CDR2 YYREEE (reference sequence). V lost 4 bases, J lost 1 base, and 11 bases stayed unmatched. The CDR3 extends over 17 amino acids. In nucleotides, the CDR3 is TGTGCCAGCAGCCAAGACCCGGGACAGTGGGCCAAAAACATTCAGTACTTC. It translates to CASSQDPGQWAKNIQYF.

The chain uses TRBV5-1 and TRBJ2-7, with 8 bases identical to TRBD1. V trimming: 4 bases; J trimming: 6 bases; junction bases outside the gene matches: 9. Germline V CDR1 and CDR2: SGHRS, YFSETQ. The CDR3 length is 14 residues. Written as DNA, the CDR3 is TGCGCCAGCAGCACTACGGACAGGGCACCCGAGCAGTACTTC. Residues: CASSTTDRAPEQYF.

This chain connects TRBV4-3 to TRBJ2-5; possible D gene TRBD2, 7 bases. Germline V gives CDR1 LGHNA, CDR2 YSLEER. V was cut by 1 base and J by 5 bases, with 17 bases left in between. The CDR3 sequence is 16 residues long. CDR3: CASSQVRGATRETQYF. The CDR3 region has the DNA TGCGCCAGCAGCCAAGTTCGGGGGGCGACAAGGGAGACCCAGTACTTC.